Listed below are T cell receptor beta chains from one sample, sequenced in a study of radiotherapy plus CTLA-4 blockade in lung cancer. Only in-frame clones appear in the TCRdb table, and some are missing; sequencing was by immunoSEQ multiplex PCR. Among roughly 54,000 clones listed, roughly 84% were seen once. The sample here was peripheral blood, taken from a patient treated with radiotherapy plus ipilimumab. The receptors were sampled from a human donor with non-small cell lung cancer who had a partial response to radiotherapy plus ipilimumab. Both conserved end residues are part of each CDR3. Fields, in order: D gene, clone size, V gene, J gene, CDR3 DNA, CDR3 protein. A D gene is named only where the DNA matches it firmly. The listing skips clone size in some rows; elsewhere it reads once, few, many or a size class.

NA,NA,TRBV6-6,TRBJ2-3,TGTGCCAGCTCAACAGGGAACACAGATACGCAGTATTTT,CASSTGNTDTQYF
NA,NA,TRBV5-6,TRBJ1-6,TGTGCCAGCAGCTTATCCGCGGGATATAATTCACCCCTCCACTTT,CASSLSAGYNSPLHF
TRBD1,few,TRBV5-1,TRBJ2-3,TGCGCCAGCAGCTTGGCAGGGGACAGAACAGATACGCAGTATTTT,CASSLAGDRTDTQYF
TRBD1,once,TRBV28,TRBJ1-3,TGTGCCAGCAGTCCGTTCGGGACAGGGTACGGAAACACCATATATTTT,CASSPFGTGYGNTIYF
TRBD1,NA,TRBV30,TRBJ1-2,TGTGCCTGGAGGGGGGCAGGGGGTTACTATGGCTACACCTTC,CAWRGAGGYYGYTF
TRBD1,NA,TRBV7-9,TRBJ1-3,TGTGCCAGCAGCAGGGACAGGGGAGGAAACACCATATATTTT,CASSRDRGGNTIYF
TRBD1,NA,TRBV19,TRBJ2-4,TGTGCCAGTAGTATTTCAGGGGGCGCCAAAAACATTCAGTACTTC,CASSISGGAKNIQYF
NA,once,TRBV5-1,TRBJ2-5,TGCGCCAGCAGCTTGGGAGTGGGGCTGGAGACCCAGTACTTC,CASSLGVGLETQYF
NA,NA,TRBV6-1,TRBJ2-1,TGTGCCAGCAGTGTAATCAATGAGCAGTTCTTC,CASSVINEQFF
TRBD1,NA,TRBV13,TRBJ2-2,TGTGCCAGCAGCACTCAACAGGGGTCGAACACCGGGGAGCTGTTTTTT,CASSTQQGSNTGELFF
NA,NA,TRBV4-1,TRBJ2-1,TGCGCCAGCAGCCAAGATTCGTCTACTAAGCAGTTCTTC,CASSQDSSTKQFF
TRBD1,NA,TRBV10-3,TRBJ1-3,TGTGCCATCAGTGAAGGGCAGGGGGCAAACACCATATATTTT,CAISEGQGANTIYF
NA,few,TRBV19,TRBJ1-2,TGTGCCAGTAGTCCCTCCGACACCGGCTATGGCTACACCTTC,CASSPSDTGYGYTF
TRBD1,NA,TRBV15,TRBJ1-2,TGTGCCACCAGCAGAGCCCCTGGGACAGGTTCCTATGGCTACACCTTC,CATSRAPGTGSYGYTF
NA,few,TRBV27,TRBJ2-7,TGTGCCAGCAGTCTCAGCGGAGACTACGAGCAGTACTTC,CASSLSGDYEQYF